The 32 T cell receptor beta chains below were found in one sample sequenced in a study of blood T cell repertoires in COVID-19. TCRdb keeps only in-frame clones here, not all; method: immunoSEQ multiplex PCR. This sample has approximately 300,000 clones, with more than 85% found just once. The specimen was PBMCs or T cells enriched from blood (not recorded which). The source is a woman in her thirties who had been exposed to COVID-19.

This chain connects TRBV6-5 to TRBJ1-1; D is possibly TRBD1 (6 bases). CDR1 is MNHEY and CDR2 is SVGAGI in the germline V gene. The CDR3 spans 14 residues. V was cut by 7 bases and J by 4 bases, with 16 bases left in between. CDR3 in amino acids: CASNRDFDGTEAFF. CDR3 DNA: TGTGCCAGCAACAGGGATTTCGACGGCACTGAAGCTTTCTTT.

The V gene is TRBV4-1, the J gene TRBJ2-3; TRBD1 might be the D (6 bases). The CDR3 has 15 amino acids. V shed 1 base and J shed 6 bases, with 14 bases lying between them. Germline CDR1 is MGHRA and CDR2 is YSYEKL. CDR3: CASSQAVTGSDTQYF. The CDR3, as DNA: TGCGCCAGCAGCCAAGCGGTGACAGGATCCGATACGCAGTATTTT.

The chain joins TRBV30 to TRBJ1-6; D gene ambiguous. The CDR3 has 14 residues. V lost 4 bases, J lost 10 bases, and 17 bases lay in between. CDR1 is GTSNPN and CDR2 is SVGIG in the germline V gene (reference sequence). This chain's CDR3 is CAWTPNRGESPLHF. The CDR3 DNA follows: TGTGCCTGGACCCCCAACCGGGGAGAATCACCCCTCCACTTT. The whole variable domain, filled in from reference TRBV30 and TRBJ1-6, reads SQTIHQWPATLVQPVGSPLSLECTVEGTSNPNLYWYRQAAGRGLQLLFYSVGIGQISSEVPQNLSASRPQDRQFILSSKKLLLSDSGFYLCAWTPNRGESPLHFGNGTRLTVT.

This clone was found a few times. The CDR3, as DNA: TGTGCCAGCAGCTTAGAGGGTCCCGGGACAGGGTTTACCACTGAAGCTTTCTTT. It encodes CASSLEGPGTGFTTEAFF. The chain couples TRBV13 to TRBJ1-1, with TRBD1 matching over 9 bases. Germline trimming cut 1 base from V and 4 bases from J; bases unmatched to any gene: 13. Looked up from germline, CDR1 is PRHDT and CDR2 is FYEKMQ (reference sequence). The CDR3 extends over 18 amino acids.

In this sample, this clone turned up once. The rearrangement links TRBV6-2 or TRBV6-3 to TRBJ1-2, with 8 bases that match TRBD1. V was pared by 2 bases and J by 5 bases, with 13 bases of the junction left unmatched. Germline V CDR1 and CDR2: MNHEY, SVGEGT. The CDR3 extends over 17 amino acids. The chain's CDR3 is CASSYVFPRQGKYGYTF. CDR3 nucleotide sequence: TGTGCCAGCAGTTACGTATTCCCGAGACAGGGGAAGTATGGCTACACCTTC.

This clone was detected a few times. The rearrangement links TRBV6-2 or TRBV6-3 to TRBJ1-5, with D maybe TRBD1 (6 bases). V gave up 5 bases and J gave up 2 bases, with 19 bases separating them. Germline loops: CDR1 MNHEY, CDR2 SVGEGT. This CDR3 is 17 amino acids long. The CDR3 DNA sequence: TGTGCCAGCAGTCCCCCCGGGGGGGGCCGGGGCAATCAGCCCCAGCATTTT. Encoded protein: CASSPPGGGRGNQPQHF.

The V gene is TRBV9, the J gene TRBJ1-2, with TRBD1 matching 9 bases. CDR1 and CDR2 (germline): SGDLS, YYNGEE. The length of the CDR3 is 16 residues. The junction had 10 bases not matched to a gene; V was cut back by 3 bases and J by 4 bases. The CDR3 loop reads CASSDSPTGGGYGYTF. CDR3 in DNA: TGTGCCAGCAGCGACTCCCCTACAGGGGGCGGCTATGGCTACACCTTC. Drawing the rest from reference TRBV9 and TRBJ1-2, the complete variable domain is DSGVTQTPKHLITATGQRVTLRCSPRSGDLSVYWYQQSLDQGLQFLIQYYNGEERAKGNILERFSAQQFPDLHSELNLSSLELGDSALYFCASSDSPTGGGYGYTFGSGTRLTVV.

This clone was recorded a few times. The chain uses TRBV6-6 and TRBJ1-5; D unclear. Trimming took off 10 bases at V and 5 bases at J, with 18 bases between the two ends. CDR1 is MNHNY and CDR2 is SVGAGI in the germline V gene (reference sequence). The CDR3 spans 14 residues. The DNA for the CDR3 is TGTGCCACCTCACTCCGGGTTCTCGATCAGCCCCAGCATTTT. Translated: CATSLRVLDQPQHF.

The J gene is TRBJ2-3, the V gene TRBV5-1, with 11 bases lining up with TRBD2. The germline gives CDR1 SGHRS, CDR2 YFSETQ. Losses at the gene ends were 7 bases for V and 2 bases for J; bases not matched to a gene: 18. The CDR3 sequence is 19 residues long. CDR3 loop: CASSSSLYIAGGPTDTQYF. The CDR3 DNA sequence: TGCGCCAGCTCCTCCTCTTTATATATAGCGGGGGGGCCCACAGATACGCAGTATTTT.

The chain has TRBV29-1 and TRBJ1-2; maybe TRBD1 (5 bases). This CDR3 has 14 residues. Germline loops: CDR1 SQVTM, CDR2 ANQGSEA. Trimming removed 6 bases from V and 0 bases from J, with 14 bases in between. DNA for the CDR3: TGCAGCGTATTGAACAGGATCGCTAACTATGGCTACACCTTC. This codes for CSVLNRIANYGYTF.

In its sample, this clone was seen a few times. The V call is TRBV7-6, the J call TRBJ2-7; D is unresolved. From germline, CDR1 is SGHVS and CDR2 FNYEAQ. Trimming stripped 2 bases from V and 3 bases from J, with 8 bases between. CDR3 length: 13 amino acids. CDR3 amino acids: CASSLSPLYEQYF. CDR3 DNA sequence: TGTGCCAGCAGCTTATCCCCTCTCTACGAGCAGTACTTC.

A word on this clone: At one end the junction does not follow the germline gene, possibly because of a read error. The chain links TRBV13 to TRBJ1-1; D might be TRBD1 (5 bases). The germline gives CDR1 PRHDT, CDR2 FYEKMQ (reference sequence). This CDR3 region has 14 residues. The CDR3 nucleotides are TGTGCCAGCAGCTTCCGGACACCCAACACTGAAGCTTTCTTC. Protein product: CASSFRTPNTEAFF.

The genes are TRBV5-1 and TRBJ2-1, with 8 bases identical to TRBD2. Per the germline V gene, CDR1 is SGHRS and CDR2 is YFSETQ. The CDR3 covers 15 residues. Trimming cost V 6 bases and J 3 bases; bases outside gene matches: 8. For the CDR3, the DNA is TGCGCCAGCACGACGAGCGGGGGCCGCTACAATGAGCAGTTCTTC. Protein product: CASTTSGGRYNEQFF. Full variable domain (outside the CDR3, taken from reference TRBV5-1 and TRBJ2-1): KAGVTQTPRYLIKTRGQQVTLSCSPISGHRSVSWYQQTPGQGLQFLFEYFSETQRNKGNFPGRFSGRQFSNSRSEMNVSTLELGDSALYLCASTTSGGRYNEQFFGPGTRLTVL.

J is TRBJ2-1 and V is TRBV5-1; weak D call: TRBD2 (6 bases). The V and J ends lost 1 base and 0 bases respectively, with 11 bases between them. This CDR3 comprises 16 residues. The germline V gene encodes CDR1 SGHRS and CDR2 YFSETQ. CDR3 sequence: CASSLLAVSSYNEQFF. The DNA of the CDR3 is TGCGCCAGCAGCTTGTTAGCGGTAAGCTCCTACAATGAGCAGTTCTTC.

V and J are TRBV4-1 and TRBJ2-2; D unclear. The V end lost 2 bases, the J end lost 0 bases, and 10 bases lay between the germline ends. Looked up from germline, CDR1 is MGHRA and CDR2 is YSYEKL. The CDR3 runs 16 residues. The chain's CDR3 is CASSQYGRSNTGELFF. CDR3 in DNA: TGCGCCAGCAGCCAATACGGTCGTTCGAACACCGGGGAGCTGTTTTTT.

V is TRBV7-9 and J is TRBJ1-1; TRBD1 might be the D (6 bases). Trimming took off 4 bases at V and 4 bases at J, with 16 bases between the two ends. CDR1 is SEHNR, CDR2 FQNEAQ, per germline (reference sequence). The CDR3 is 15 residues long. CDR3 sequence reads: CASSSQGFGGTEAFF. DNA for the CDR3: TGTGCCAGCAGCTCTCAGGGGTTTGGAGGCACTGAAGCTTTCTTT.

V is TRBV27 and J is TRBJ1-1; 7 bases are a match to TRBD1. CDR3 length equals 13 residues. Losses at the gene ends were 2 bases for V and 4 bases for J; bases not matched to a gene: 1. Germline CDR1 MNHEY, CDR2 SMNVEV (reference sequence). Here the CDR3 reads CASSLRQGTEAFF. CDR3 bases: TGTGCCAGCAGTTTAAGACAGGGCACTGAAGCTTTCTTT.

In this sample, this clone turned up a few times. CDR3 in DNA: TGTGCCAGCAGTAGAGACAGGGGGGCGAGGGCCTACGAGCAGTACTTC. Its protein is CASSRDRGARAYEQYF. The chain uses TRBV6-2 or TRBV6-3 and TRBJ2-7, with 9 bases that match TRBD1. V was clipped by 5 bases and J by 2 bases; unmatched bases: 10. Germline V CDR1 and CDR2: MNHEY, SVGEGT. This CDR3 region has 16 residues.

V is TRBV4-3 and J is TRBJ2-7; unclear D gene. The ends were cut back, 4 bases at V and 1 base at J, with 14 bases in the middle. Germline-derived CDR1 and CDR2 are LGHNA and YSLEER. The CDR3 is 15 amino acids. Here the CDR3 DNA reads TGCGCCAGCAGCCCCGATTTCACCGGGTCCTACGAGCAGTACTTC. Its protein is CASSPDFTGSYEQYF.

V is TRBV4-2 and J is TRBJ2-5; 7 bases align to TRBD1. V was clipped by 3 bases and J by 5 bases; unmatched bases: 12. The germline V gene encodes CDR1 LGHNA and CDR2 YNFKEQ. This CDR3 has 16 amino acids. In DNA, the CDR3 is TGTGCCAGCAGCCACTATGTGGACAGGCGGGCGGAGACCCAGTACTTC. This codes for CASSHYVDRRAETQYF.

The rearrangement uses TRBV5-1 and TRBJ1-3; D not resolved. The CDR3 consists of 12 residues. CDR1 is SGHRS and CDR2 is YFSETQ in the germline V gene. Deletions cut 4 bases from V and 4 bases from J, with 6 bases between. CDR3 region: CASSPEGNTIYF. In DNA, the CDR3 is TGCGCCAGCAGCCCGGAGGGAAACACCATATATTTT.

The rearrangement uses TRBV7-8 and TRBJ1-2, with D unclear. The germline V gene has CDR1 SGHVS and CDR2 FQNEAQ. V was trimmed by 2 bases and J by 6 bases, leaving 16 bases between them. This CDR3 is 15 amino acids long. Written as DNA, the CDR3 is TGTGCCAGCAGCTTACCCCCCTGGCGGTCGGATGGCTACACCTTC. Translated: CASSLPPWRSDGYTF.

The chain recombines TRBV6-4 with TRBJ2-5; D remains unclear. This CDR3 region has 15 residues. From germline, CDR1 is MRHNA and CDR2 SNTAGT. The ends were cut back, 1 base at V and 0 bases at J, with 9 bases in the middle. CDR3 sequence: CASSDLGSYQETQYF. CDR3 nucleotide sequence: TGTGCCAGCAGTGACTTGGGCAGTTACCAAGAGACCCAGTACTTC.

The chain uses TRBV15 and TRBJ2-2; possible D gene TRBD1, 6 bases. CDR3 length: 15 amino acids. V shed 0 bases and J shed 5 bases, with 10 bases lying between them. CDR1 and CDR2 from the germline V gene are LNHNV and YYDKDF (reference sequence). The chain's CDR3 is CATSRDITGTGELFF. DNA for the CDR3: TGTGCCACCAGCAGAGATATCACAGGGACCGGGGAGCTGTTTTTT.

In DNA, the CDR3 is TGTGCCAGCAGCCGACCAGGTTCTGAAGCTTTCTTT. It yields the protein CASSRPGSEAFF. This chain joins TRBV11-3 and TRBJ1-1; no reliable D call. In germline, CDR1 is SGHNT, CDR2 YENEEA. V was shortened by 5 bases and J by 6 bases, with 10 bases between the two germline ends. The CDR3 has 12 amino acids. Together with reference TRBV11-3 and TRBJ1-1, the CDR3 gives the full variable domain: EAGVVQSPRYKIIEKKQPVAFWCNPISGHNTLYWYLQNLGQGPELLIRYENEEAVDDSQLPKDRFSAERLKGVDSTLKIQPAELGDSAVYLCASSRPGSEAFFGQGTRLTVV.

V gene TRBV5-5 combines with J gene TRBJ1-1, with 8 bases fitting TRBD1. V shed 0 bases, J shed 1 base, and the junction held 5 bases outside the gene matches. Looked up from germline, CDR1 is SGHKS and CDR2 is YYEKEE (reference sequence). CDR3 size: 16 residues. The CDR3 loop reads CASSLVGGTGNTEAFF. The CDR3, as DNA: TGTGCCAGCAGCTTGGTGGGGGGGACAGGGAACACTGAAGCTTTCTTT.

This clone was seen just once. J is TRBJ2-5 and V is TRBV7-6; 8 positions agree with TRBD1. J was trimmed by 2 bases and V by 2 bases; bases with no gene match: 10. Per germline, CDR1 SGHVS and CDR2 FNYEAQ. The CDR3 totals 17 residues. In DNA, the CDR3 is TGTGCCAGCAGCTTAAATTTAGGCAGGGGGCGTCAAGAGACCCAGTACTTC. Its translation: CASSLNLGRGRQETQYF.

The V gene is TRBV6-2 or TRBV6-3, the J gene TRBJ1-1; TRBD1 matches at 9 bases. V shed 6 bases, J shed 10 bases, and the junction held 9 bases outside the gene matches. This CDR3 has 13 residues. Germline V lookup: CDR1 MNHEY, CDR2 SVGEGT. The CDR3 sequence: CASSNSGTGRAFF. CDR3 DNA: TGTGCCAGCAGCAACTCCGGGACAGGGAGAGCTTTCTTT.

The gene calls are TRBV5-6 and TRBJ1-5; perhaps TRBD1 as D (5 bases). This CDR3 region has 15 residues. Germline-derived CDR1 and CDR2 are SGHDT and YYEEEE. V shed 1 base and J shed 4 bases, with 12 bases lying between them. The CDR3 sequence is CASSLTRGGNQPQHF. The CDR3 nucleotides are TGTGCCAGCAGCTTGACAAGGGGTGGGAATCAGCCCCAGCATTTT.

The rearrangement links TRBV10-3 to TRBJ1-2; D is unresolved. This CDR3 is built from 14 residues. V was shortened by 7 bases and J by 8 bases, with 20 bases between the two germline ends. The germline CDR1 and CDR2 sequences are ENHRY and SYGVKD. The CDR3 DNA follows: TGTGCCATCACAAGTCAGCGGTCAGAGAGCGGCTACACCTTC. Translated, it gives CAITSQRSESGYTF.

The chain uses TRBV7-2 and TRBJ2-1; 12 bases are shared with TRBD2. The V gene's germline CDR1 is SGHTA and CDR2 FQGNSA. CDR3 length: 15 residues. V was clipped by 0 bases and J by 9 bases; unmatched bases: 3. In DNA form, the CDR3 reads TGTGCCAGCAGCTTAGCGCCTAGCGGGGGGGCTGAGCAGTTCTTC. Protein sequence: CASSLAPSGGAEQFF.

The rearrangement links TRBV2 to TRBJ1-3, with a tentative D call TRBD1 (6 bases). The CDR3 has 15 residues. Germline CDR1 SNHLY, CDR2 FYNNEI. The V end was cut by 3 bases, the J end by 2 bases, with 11 bases between. The CDR3 coding sequence is TGTGCCAGCAGTGAGGACAGCTATCCTGGAAACACCATATATTTT. Translation gives CASSEDSYPGNTIYF.